This is a list of T cell receptor beta chains from one sample in a study of cytomegalovirus exposure and HLA in healthy donors. Sequencing was performed with immunoSEQ multiplex PCR; in TCRdb, only in-frame clones are kept and a portion is missing. The sample gives 200,000 to 250,000 clones, around 90% of which show up once; about 2% is in the top ten. Sequenced material: PBMCs. These receptors all come from a woman under 30 in good health and CMV-seropositive. The CDR3 runs from the conserved cysteine through the conserved F or W. The D gene is left open where the match is weak. Expanded clones are given a class, and other clones once, few, many or no size at all.

V	D	J	size	CDR3	DNA
TRBV9	.	TRBJ2-1	.	CASSVEGGPSNEQFF	TGTGCCAGCAGCGTGGAAGGGGGACCCTCCAATGAGCAGTTCTTC
TRBV19	.	TRBJ2-1	once	CASSQGEDYHNEQFF	TGTGCCAGTAGCCAGGGGGAGGACTATCACAATGAGCAGTTCTTC
TRBV7-2	.	TRBJ1-1	.	CASSPRGSYTEAFF	TGTGCCAGCAGCCCCAGGGGATCCTACACTGAAGCTTTCTTT
TRBV25-1	TRBD1	TRBJ2-7	.	CASSDRRDRGSYEQYF	TGTGCCAGCAGTGATCGCCGGGACAGGGGGTCCTACGAGCAGTACTTC
TRBV6-1	TRBD1	TRBJ2-7	.	CASSERDRVFFPYEQYF	TGTGCCAGCAGTGAAAGGGACAGGGTCTTTTTTCCCTACGAGCAGTACTTC
TRBV6-5	.	TRBJ2-1	.	CASSSADSAGNEQFF	TGTGCCAGCAGTTCGGCTGACTCCGCCGGGAATGAGCAGTTCTTC
TRBV30	.	TRBJ2-3	once	CAWRFSSRGTDTQYF	TGTGCCTGGAGGTTCTCAAGTAGGGGGACAGATACGCAGTATTTT
TRBV4-1	TRBD1	TRBJ2-7	.	CASSQIGRGRNEQYF	TGCGCCAGCAGCCAAATAGGCAGGGGGCGGAACGAGCAGTACTTC
TRBV29-1	.	TRBJ2-2	.	CSVEGRKNTGELFF	TGCAGCGTTGAAGGCAGGAAGAACACCGGGGAGCTGTTTTTT
TRBV2	TRBD1	TRBJ2-7	.	CASRSGSLEYRGETYEQYF	TGTGCCAGCAGATCGGGTTCTCTCGAGTACAGGGGCGAGACCTACGAGCAGTACTTC
TRBV29-1	.	TRBJ1-1	.	CSVGGRKSGYTEAFF	TGCAGCGTTGGAGGACGGAAGAGCGGGTACACTGAAGCTTTCTTT
TRBV19	TRBD1	TRBJ1-2	.	CASRGTEETPTGGTVKGYGYTF	TGTGCCAGTAGGGGGACTGAAGAGACTCCGACAGGGGGCACAGTTAAGGGCTATGGCTACACCTTC
TRBV29-1	.	TRBJ2-7	.	CSVELQGSSYEQYF	TGCAGCGTGGAACTACAGGGAAGTTCCTACGAGCAGTACTTC
TRBV7-9	TRBD1	TRBJ1-5	.	CASSFLTGGVHQPQHF	TGTGCCAGCAGCTTCCTGACAGGGGGCGTACATCAGCCCCAGCATTTT
TRBV5-1	TRBD2	TRBJ2-5	.	CASSRTSGRIGETQYF	TGCGCCAGCAGCCGGACTAGCGGGAGGATAGGTGAGACCCAGTACTTC
TRBV27	.	TRBJ1-6	.	CASMEGNSPLHF	TGTGCCAGCATGGAGGGGAATTCACCCCTCCACTTT
TRBV29-1	TRBD1	TRBJ1-5	.	CSVRDVGQGLNQPQHF	TGCAGCGTTCGCGACGTAGGACAGGGGTTAAATCAGCCCCAGCATTTT
TRBV12-5	.	TRBJ2-2	.	CASGLVDWAGENTGELFF	TGTGCTAGTGGTTTGGTAGATTGGGCAGGGGAGAACACCGGGGAGCTGTTTTTT
TRBV4-2	.	TRBJ2-7	.	CASSRALYEQYF	TGTGCCAGCAGCCGGGCCCTGTACGAGCAGTACTTC
TRBV7-6	TRBD1	TRBJ2-7	once	CASRMGQGDDYEQYF	TGTGCCAGCAGGATGGGACAGGGAGACGACTACGAGCAGTACTTC
TRBV10-3	TRBD1	TRBJ1-3	.	CAIAGGPGNTIYF	TGTGCCATCGCAGGGGGACCTGGAAACACCATATATTTT
TRBV7-8	TRBD1	TRBJ1-3	.	CASSLERTGGRGNTIYF	TGTGCCAGCAGCTTAGAAAGGACAGGCGGCCGCGGAAACACCATATATTTT
TRBV15	TRBD1	TRBJ1-1	.	CATSDTTGATNTEAFF	TGTGCCACCAGCGATACAACAGGGGCAACGAACACTGAAGCTTTCTTT
TRBV28	.	TRBJ1-2	.	CASSFWEARLRGYTF	TGTGCCAGCAGTTTTTGGGAGGCCAGGCTGAGAGGCTACACCTTC
TRBV28	.	TRBJ1-5	.	CASSTTYSNQPQHF	TGTGCCTCCAGCACTACTTATAGCAATCAGCCCCAGCATTTT
TRBV5-1	.	TRBJ1-3	.	CASSPRGGGGNTIYF	TGCGCCAGCAGCCCCCGTGGGGGCGGCGGAAACACCATATATTTT
TRBV13	TRBD2	TRBJ2-7	.	CASSTRTSRYEQYF	TGTGCCAGCAGCACCCGGACTAGCAGGTACGAGCAGTACTTC
TRBV6-1	TRBD2	TRBJ2-7	.	CASSEVGGGPGEQYF	TGTGCCAGCAGTGAAGTTGGGGGAGGGCCTGGGGAGCAGTACTTC
TRBV30	.	TRBJ1-3	few	CAWSVALSGNTIYF	TGTGCCTGGAGTGTAGCTTTGTCTGGAAACACCATATATTTT
TRBV28	.	TRBJ2-7	once	CASSAAGRRNEQYF	TGTGCCAGTAGCGCTGCGGGAAGGCGCAACGAGCAGTACTTC
TRBV4-2	TRBD1	TRBJ2-3	.	CASSQADDRASTDTQYF	TGTGCCAGCAGCCAAGCGGATGACAGGGCCAGCACAGATACGCAGTATTTT
TRBV2	TRBD1	TRBJ1-5	.	CASSELVRGQDQPQHF	TGTGCCAGCAGTGAACTGGTCAGGGGGCAAGATCAGCCCCAGCATTTT
TRBV19	.	TRBJ2-3	.	CASSIDEEGADTQYF	TGTGCCAGTAGTATAGATGAGGAGGGAGCCGATACGCAGTATTTT
TRBV4-2	TRBD2	TRBJ2-5	.	CASSQGDSGRAMETQYF	TGTGCCAGCAGCCAAGGAGATAGCGGGAGGGCCATGGAGACCCAGTACTTC
TRBV5-5	TRBD1	TRBJ2-1	.	CASSQPGTVRNEQFF	TGTGCCAGCAGCCAGCCGGGGACAGTGCGCAATGAGCAGTTCTTC
TRBV5-1	TRBD1	TRBJ1-4	.	CASSVDREREKLFF	TGCGCCAGCTCCGTTGACAGGGAACGAGAAAAACTGTTTTTT
TRBV27	.	TRBJ1-5	.	CASRPTGKSNQPQHF	TGTGCCAGCAGGCCAACAGGGAAAAGCAATCAGCCCCAGCATTTT
TRBV27	TRBD1	TRBJ1-1	.	CASSRLSGGTTEAFF	TGTGCCAGCAGTCGGCTCTCAGGGGGCACCACTGAAGCTTTCTTT
TRBV28	.	TRBJ2-3	once	CAYQAADTQYF	TGTGCCTACCAAGCGGCGGATACGCAGTATTTT
TRBV14	.	TRBJ2-1	.	CASTPGIYNEQFF	TGTGCCAGCACCCCAGGGATATACAATGAGCAGTTCTTC
TRBV5-1	TRBD1	TRBJ1-4	.	CASSLDRGNEKLFF	TGCGCCAGCAGCTTGGACAGGGGCAACGAAAAACTGTTTTTT
TRBV9	.	TRBJ1-1	.	CASSPWRGIEAFF	TGTGCCAGCAGCCCCTGGCGGGGGATCGAAGCTTTCTTT
TRBV7-3	.	TRBJ2-7	.	CASSPEGQRSYEQYF	TGTGCCAGCAGCCCGGAGGGACAGCGATCCTACGAGCAGTACTTC
TRBV7-9	TRBD1	TRBJ1-3	.	CASSFNRGEDSGNTIYF	TGTGCCAGCAGCTTCAACAGGGGAGAGGACTCTGGAAACACCATATATTTT
TRBV5-1	TRBD1	TRBJ1-5	few	CASSPRTGFDQPQHF	TGCGCCAGCAGCCCCCGGACAGGTTTCGACCAGCCCCAGCATTTT
TRBV27	TRBD1	TRBJ2-7	.	CASSYRTGYYEQYF	TGTGCCAGCAGTTATCGGACAGGTTACTACGAGCAGTACTTC
TRBV25-1	TRBD2	TRBJ2-1	.	CASSDGLAGVLEQFF	TGTGCCAGCAGTGACGGACTAGCGGGAGTTCTTGAGCAGTTCTTC
TRBV5-1	.	TRBJ1-3	.	CATSVGTTGNTIYF	TGCGCCACGTCCGTCGGGACAACTGGAAACACCATATATTTT
TRBV27	TRBD1	TRBJ2-2	.	CASSSDRGPGELFF	TGTGCCAGCAGTTCAGACAGGGGTCCCGGGGAGCTGTTTTTT
TRBV4-1	TRBD1	TRBJ2-7	.	CASSQTDRAYEQYF	TGCGCCAGCAGCCAGACGGACAGGGCTTACGAGCAGTACTTC
TRBV5-1	TRBD2	TRBJ2-3	few	CASSLAGWSGVSTDTQYF	TGCGCCAGCAGCTTGGCCGGGTGGAGCGGGGTTAGCACAGATACGCAGTATTTT
TRBV25-1	.	TRBJ1-2	.	CASSAGGYGYTF	TGTGCCAGCAGCGCCGGCGGCTATGGCTACACCTTC